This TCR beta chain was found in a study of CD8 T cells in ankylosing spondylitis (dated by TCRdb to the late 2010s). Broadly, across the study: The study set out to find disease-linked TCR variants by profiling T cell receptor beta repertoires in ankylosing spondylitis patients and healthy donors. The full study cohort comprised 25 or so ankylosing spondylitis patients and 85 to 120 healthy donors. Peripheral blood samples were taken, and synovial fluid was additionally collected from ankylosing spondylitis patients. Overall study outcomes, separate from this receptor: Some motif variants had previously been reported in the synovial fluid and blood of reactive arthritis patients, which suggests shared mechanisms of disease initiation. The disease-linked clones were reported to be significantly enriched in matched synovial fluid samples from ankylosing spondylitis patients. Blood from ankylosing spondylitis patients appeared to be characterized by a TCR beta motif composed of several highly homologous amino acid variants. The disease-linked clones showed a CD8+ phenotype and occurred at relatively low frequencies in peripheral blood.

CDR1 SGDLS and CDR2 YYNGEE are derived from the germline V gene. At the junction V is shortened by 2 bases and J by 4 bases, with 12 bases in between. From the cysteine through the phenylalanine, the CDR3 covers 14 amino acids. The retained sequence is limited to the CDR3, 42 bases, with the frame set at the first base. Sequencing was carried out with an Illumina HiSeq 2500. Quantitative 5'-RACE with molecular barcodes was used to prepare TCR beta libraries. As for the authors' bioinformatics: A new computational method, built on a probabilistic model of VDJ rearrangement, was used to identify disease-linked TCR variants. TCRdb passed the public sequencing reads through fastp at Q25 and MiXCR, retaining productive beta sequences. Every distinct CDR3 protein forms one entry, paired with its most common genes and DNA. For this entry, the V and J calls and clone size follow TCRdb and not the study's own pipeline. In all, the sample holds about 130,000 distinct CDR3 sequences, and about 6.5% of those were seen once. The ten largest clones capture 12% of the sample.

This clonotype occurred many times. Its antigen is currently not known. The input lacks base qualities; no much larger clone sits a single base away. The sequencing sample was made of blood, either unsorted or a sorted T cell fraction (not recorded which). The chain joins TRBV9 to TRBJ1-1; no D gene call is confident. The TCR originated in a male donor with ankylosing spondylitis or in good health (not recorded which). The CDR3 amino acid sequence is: CASSVTLGSTEAFF. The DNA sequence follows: TGTGCCAGCAGCGTGACCCTAGGGAGCACTGAAGCTTTCTTT.